This T cell receptor beta chain was sequenced in a study of metastatic and nonmetastatic thyroid tumors. Looking at the study overall: Repertoires of blood and of tissue (tumor or nodule) from malignant and benign thyroid patients were compared.

MiXCR re-clonotyped the PCR reads for TCRdb. The sample holds 20,000 to 30,000 clones; roughly a quarter are singletons and the top ten take more than 10%. Trimming pared 2 bases from V and 7 bases from J, leaving 14 bases between. Per germline, CDR1 MNHNS and CDR2 SASEGT. This CDR3 comprises 14 residues. This clone came up many times. No patient received treatment before thyroid surgery. The TCR comes from a male donor with papillary thyroid cancer or a benign thyroid nodule (not recorded which). Some clones in this sample may be carry-over from other donors' samples. The sample was tumor tissue. The chain carries TRBV6-1 and TRBJ1-2; weak D call: TRBD1 (6 bases). CDR3 nucleotide sequence: TGTGCCAGCAGTGAAATGTCAGGGGCAGGTGGCTACACCTTC. Its protein is CASSEMSGAGGYTF.